This note documents a single TCR beta chain sequence. This sample is part of a study of OX40 agonist ivuxolimab in advanced cancers. Assay used: immunoSEQ multiplex PCR; TCRdb lists only in-frame clones, some missing. The table includes 50,000 to 75,000 clones, 80% to 85% detected once. Per the germline V gene, CDR1 is MNHNY and CDR2 is SVGAGI (reference sequence). The V end lost 3 bases, the J end lost 6 bases, and 12 bases lay between the germline ends. The CDR3 has 13 amino acids. Here the sequenced sample was CD4+ or CD8+ T cells sorted from blood, taken in a trial of the OX40 agonist ivuxolimab. The source of this sequence is an adult with an advanced solid tumor such as melanoma, head and neck, liver or kidney cancer. The chain links TRBV6-6 to TRBJ2-7; the D gene could be TRBD1 or TRBD2 (5 bases each). Written as DNA, the CDR3 is TGTGCCAGCAGTTATGACCCAGGGACCGAGCAGTACTTC. This codes for CASSYDPGTEQYF.